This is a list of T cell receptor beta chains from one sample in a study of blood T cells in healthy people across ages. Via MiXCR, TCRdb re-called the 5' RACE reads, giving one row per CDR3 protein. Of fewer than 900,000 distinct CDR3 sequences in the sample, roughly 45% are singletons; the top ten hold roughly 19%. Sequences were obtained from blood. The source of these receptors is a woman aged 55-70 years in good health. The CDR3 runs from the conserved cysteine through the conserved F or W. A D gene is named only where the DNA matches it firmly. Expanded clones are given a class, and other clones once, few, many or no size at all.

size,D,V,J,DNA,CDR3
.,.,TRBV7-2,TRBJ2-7,TGTGCCAGCAGCTTGACTCGTAATGAGCAGTACTTC,CASSLTRNEQYF
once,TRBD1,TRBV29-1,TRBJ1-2,TGCAGCGTCTCCAGGGGGCGAAGCTATGGCTACACCTTC,CSVSRGRSYGYTF
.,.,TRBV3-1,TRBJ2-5,TGTGCCAGCAGCCAAGATACGCGGAGAGAAAATGAGCAGTACTTC,CASSQDTRRENEQYF
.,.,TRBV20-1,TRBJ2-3,TGCAGTGCTAGGGTCCCGGGGACTAGCACAGATACGCAGTATTTT,CSARVPGTSTDTQYF
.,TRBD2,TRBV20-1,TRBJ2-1,TGCAGTGCTAGAGATCGTCTAGCGGGTGGGAGCTCCTACAATGAGCAGTTCTTC,CSARDRLAGGSSYNEQFF
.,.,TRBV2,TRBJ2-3,TGTGCCAGCAGTGAACGGATAAGCACAGATACGCAGTATTTT,CASSERISTDTQYF
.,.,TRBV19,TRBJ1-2,TGTGCCAGTAGTGTCAGCGGGGAACACTATGGCTACACCTTC,CASSVSGEHYGYTF
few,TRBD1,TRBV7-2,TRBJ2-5,TGTGCCAGCAGCTTAGCGCTGCACAGGGGAGAGACCCAGTACTTC,CASSLALHRGETQYF
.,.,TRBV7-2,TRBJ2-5,TGTGCCAGCAGCACACAGGGTCATAATCAAGAGACCCAGTACTTC,CASSTQGHNQETQYF
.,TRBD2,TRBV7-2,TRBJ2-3,TGTGCCAGCAGCTTAGAGCGGGGTTTAGATACGCAGTATTTT,CASSLERGLDTQYF
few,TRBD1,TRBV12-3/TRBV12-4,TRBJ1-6,TGTGCCAGCAGTTCCGTCTGGGACAGGGGCAACAGCTCCTATAATTCACCCCTCCACTTT,CASSSVWDRGNSSYNSPLHF
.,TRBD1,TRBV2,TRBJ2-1,TGTGCCAGCAGTCCTCACGGACAGGGGGTCATCAATGAGCAGTTCTTC,CASSPHGQGVINEQFF
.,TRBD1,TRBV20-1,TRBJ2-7,TGCAGTGCTCGGGACAGACAGCTCTCCTACGAGCAGTACTTC,CSARDRQLSYEQYF
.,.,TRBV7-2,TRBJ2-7,TGTGCCAGCAGTATAAACACCGGGACTCCAACCCAGTACTTC,CASSINTGTPTQYF
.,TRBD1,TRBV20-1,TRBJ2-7,TGCAGTGCTAGAGGGGACAGGGACGAGCAGTACTTC,CSARGDRDEQYF
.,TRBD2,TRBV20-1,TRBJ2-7,TGCAGTGCTAACTGGGGACTAGCGGCCGGAAGCTCCTACAATGAGCAGTACTTC,CSANWGLAAGSSYNEQYF
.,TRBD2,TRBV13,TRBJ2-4,TGTGCCAGCAGCCCTACTAGCGGAATAAACATTCAGTACTTC,CASSPTSGINIQYF
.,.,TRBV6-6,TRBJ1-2,TGTGCCAGCAGACCGGGACGCGGGAATTATGGCTACACCTTC,CASRPGRGNYGYTF
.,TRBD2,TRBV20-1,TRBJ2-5,TGCAGTGCTGGAAGGACTAGCGGGGGGGGGACCCAGTACTTC,CSAGRTSGGGTQYF
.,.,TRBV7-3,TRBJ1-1,TGTGCCAGCAGTCCGGGACACCCGGGCACTGAAGCTTTCTTT,CASSPGHPGTEAFF
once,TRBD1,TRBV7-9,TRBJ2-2,TGTGCCAGCACCTCGGGACGGACAGGAACCGGGGAGCTGTTTTTT,CASTSGRTGTGELFF
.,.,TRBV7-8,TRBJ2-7,TGTGCCGGACCACAAAACCGAGGTGGAGACGAGCAGTACTTC,CAGPQNRGGDEQYF
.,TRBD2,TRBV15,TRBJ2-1,TGTGCCACCAGCAGAGATGGCGGAGCGGGGGGCGCCGACAATGAGCAGTTCTTC,CATSRDGGAGGADNEQFF
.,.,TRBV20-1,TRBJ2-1,TGCAGTGCTAGAGCTGGTTTTAATGAGCAGTTCTTC,CSARAGFNEQFF
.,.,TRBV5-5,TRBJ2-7,TGTGCCAGCAGCTTGTGGCCGGGGTTCGAGCAGTACTTC,CASSLWPGFEQYF
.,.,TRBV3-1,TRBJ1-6,TGTGCCAGCAGCCAAGGGCAGGGCTGTAATTCACCCCTCCACTTT,CASSQGQGCNSPLHF
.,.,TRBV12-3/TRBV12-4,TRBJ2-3,TGTGCCAGCAGCCTCGGGAGGGACAGGGGCACAGATACGCAGTATTTT,CASSLGRDRGTDTQYF
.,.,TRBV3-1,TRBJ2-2,TGTGCCAGCAACCCGGGAAGCACCGGGGAGCTGTTTTTT,CASNPGSTGELFF
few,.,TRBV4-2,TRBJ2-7,TGTGCCAGCAGCCAAGAACAGGGAGGTGGGGACGAGCAGTACTTC,CASSQEQGGGDEQYF
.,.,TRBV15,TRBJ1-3,TGTGCCACCAGCGGTGGACGGTCCTCTGGAAACACCATATATTTT,CATSGGRSSGNTIYF
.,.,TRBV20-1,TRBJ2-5,TGCAGTGCTAGGTATTTGGGGACACGGAAAGAGACCCAGTACTTC,CSARYLGTRKETQYF
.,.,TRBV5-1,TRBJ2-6,TGCGCCAGCAGCCTCATCCCCCAAAACTCTGGGGCCAACGTCCTGACTTTC,CASSLIPQNSGANVLTF
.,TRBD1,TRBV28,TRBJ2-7,TGTGCCAGCACCAACAGGGGAAGTAACGAGCAGTACTTC,CASTNRGSNEQYF
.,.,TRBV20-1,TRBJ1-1,TGCAGTGCTGACGGTGAGGAATGGCAGCAGAACACTGAAGCTTTCTTT,CSADGEEWQQNTEAFF
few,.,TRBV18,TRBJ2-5,TGTGCCAGCTCACCCGGGGGGCTTGAAGAGACCCAGTACTTC,CASSPGGLEETQYF
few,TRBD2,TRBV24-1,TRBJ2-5,TGTGCCACCAGTGATCCCCCTAGCGGTCCTCAAGAGACCCAGTACTTC,CATSDPPSGPQETQYF
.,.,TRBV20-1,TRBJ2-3,TGCAGTGCTAGGGGGGGGCGGACAGATACGCAGTATTTT,CSARGGRTDTQYF
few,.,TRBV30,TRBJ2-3,TGTGCCTGGAGTGACCCGGGAACAGGTACGCAGTATTTT,CAWSDPGTGTQYF
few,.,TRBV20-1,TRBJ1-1,TGCAGAGCCTGGGGAGGGGAAGCTTTCTTT,CRAWGGEAFF
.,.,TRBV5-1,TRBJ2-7,TGCGCCAGCAGCTTGATGTCAGGGGACCCCTACGAGCAGTACTTC,CASSLMSGDPYEQYF
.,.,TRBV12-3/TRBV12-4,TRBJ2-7,TGTGCCAGTAGTCTCCCGGGGGACGAGCAGTACTTC,CASSLPGDEQYF
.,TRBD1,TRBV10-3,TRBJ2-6,TGTGCCATCCAACAGGGGGCCGGTGGGGCCAACGTCCTGACTTTC,CAIQQGAGGANVLTF
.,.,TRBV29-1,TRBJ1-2,TGCAGCGTTGTGCGGCTCAACCTAGGCTATGGCTACACCTTC,CSVVRLNLGYGYTF